The rows below give T cell receptor beta chains drawn from one sample of a study of Tregs in tolerant kidney transplant recipients. Sequencing was performed with immunoSEQ multiplex PCR; in TCRdb, only in-frame clones are kept and a portion is missing. The sample holds 30,000 to 35,000 clones; over 75% are singletons and the top ten take around 2.4%. These receptors are not linked to any known antigen. The sequenced sample was Tregs from blood cultured with allogeneic cells. Source of these receptors: a human donor in good health. CDR3s include the opening cysteine and the closing phenylalanine or tryptophan. The order of the fields is J gene, clone size, D gene, V gene, CDR3 DNA, CDR3 protein. D genes are given only for firm matches. Size tells how often a clone was seen (once, few, many) or the class of an expanded clone, and some rows leave it out.

>TRBJ2-5|.|.|TRBV21-1
TGTGCCAGCCTTTCCGGGACAGGGGGCACGAGAGAGACCCAGTACTTC
CASLSGTGGTRETQYF
>TRBJ1-4|once|.|TRBV7-9
TGTGCCAGCAGCTTTCGGGGTATCAGGAATGAAAAACTGTTTTTT
CASSFRGIRNEKLFF
>TRBJ2-3|few|.|TRBV7-9
TGTGCCAGCAGCTGGGCCGATACGCAGTATTTT
CASSWADTQYF
>TRBJ2-3|.|TRBD2|TRBV6-6
TGTGCCAGCTTGGCGGGAGGGGGAGATACGCAGTATTTT
CASLAGGGDTQYF
>TRBJ2-1|.|TRBD2|TRBV4-2
TGTGCCAGCAGCCAAAGTTTTCTCCGCGGGGGGCCGGTTAATGAGCAGTTCTTC
CASSQSFLRGGPVNEQFF
>TRBJ2-3|.|TRBD1|TRBV5-1
TGCGCCAGCAGCTTCACAGGGGTAGGGGATACGCAGTATTTT
CASSFTGVGDTQYF
>TRBJ1-6|.|TRBD1|TRBV6-5
TGTGCCAGCAGTTACCGACAGGGGGAGGATTCACCCCTCCACTTT
CASSYRQGEDSPLHF
>TRBJ2-7|.|TRBD1|TRBV6-1
TGTGCCAGCGGCCGGGACAGGGGCCCCTACGAGCAGTACTTC
CASGRDRGPYEQYF
>TRBJ2-7|.|TRBD2|TRBV7-2
TGTGCCAGCAGCTTGTCTTCCGGGACTAGCGGGCTATCGTCGTACTTC
CASSLSSGTSGLSSYF
>TRBJ2-1|once|TRBD2|TRBV5-1
TGCGCCAGCAGCTCCCCTCTATCCGGGACTAGCGGGATTAGTGAGCAGTTCTTC
CASSSPLSGTSGISEQFF
>TRBJ1-4|.|.|TRBV6-6
TGTGCCAGCAGTTACTCGAGGGGGAGAGGTGAAAAACTGTTTTTT
CASSYSRGRGEKLFF
>TRBJ1-1|.|.|TRBV6-1
TGTGCCACACTCAGGGATTTCACTGAAGCTTTCTTT
CATLRDFTEAFF
>TRBJ2-3|.|.|TRBV18
TGTGCCAGCTCACTCCGGACGGGCGATACGCAGTATTTT
CASSLRTGDTQYF
>TRBJ1-5|.|TRBD1|TRBV18
TGTGCCAGCTCACCCGGACAGGGCGGAAATCAGCCCCAGCATTTT
CASSPGQGGNQPQHF
>TRBJ2-2|.|TRBD2|TRBV11-1
TGTGCCAGCAGCCGGCGGGGACTAGCGGGGGTGACCGGGGAGCTGTTTTTT
CASSRRGLAGVTGELFF
>TRBJ1-5|.|TRBD1|TRBV6-5
TGTGCCAGCAGAGGACAGGGAGGGGAGCCCCAGCATTTT
CASRGQGGEPQHF
>TRBJ1-2|few|.|TRBV5-1
TGCGCCAGCAGCTCAACGGTGAACTATGGCTACACCTTC
CASSSTVNYGYTF
>TRBJ2-5|.|.|TRBV9
TGTGCCAGCAGCGTAGGAGGAGGGGCGGAGACCCAGTACTTC
CASSVGGGAETQYF
>TRBJ2-1|.|.|TRBV7-2
TGTGCCAGCAGCTTGGGTACGTCCTACAATGAGCAGTTCTTC
CASSLGTSYNEQFF
>TRBJ1-1|medium-sized|.|TRBV4-1
TGCGCCAGCAGCCCCCGTTTCTCGGGGGAACGGACTGAAGCTTTCTTT
CASSPRFSGERTEAFF